This TCR beta chain was identified during a study of cytomegalovirus exposure and HLA in healthy donors. Germline trimming cut 3 bases from V and 4 bases from J; bases unmatched to any gene: 3. Germline V gene data show CDR1 as LNHDA and CDR2 as SQIVND (reference sequence). CDR3 length: 14 amino acids. At the time of sampling, donors were nominally healthy, though unrecorded immune exposures were likely. Vbeta (60) and Jbeta (13) primers were used in the PCR. Sequencing was performed with immunoSEQ multiplex PCR; in TCRdb, only in-frame clones are kept and a portion is missing. The table records roughly 160,000 clones, almost 75% of them present only once.

This TCR came from a woman between 18 and 29 years old in good health and CMV-seropositive. The chain carries TRBV19 and TRBJ1-5; TRBD1 agrees at 7 bases. The sequenced material came from PBMCs. The CDR3 nucleotides read TGTGCCAGTAGTATGGGACAGACTAATCAGCCCCAGCATTTT. This sequence encodes CASSMGQTNQPQHF.